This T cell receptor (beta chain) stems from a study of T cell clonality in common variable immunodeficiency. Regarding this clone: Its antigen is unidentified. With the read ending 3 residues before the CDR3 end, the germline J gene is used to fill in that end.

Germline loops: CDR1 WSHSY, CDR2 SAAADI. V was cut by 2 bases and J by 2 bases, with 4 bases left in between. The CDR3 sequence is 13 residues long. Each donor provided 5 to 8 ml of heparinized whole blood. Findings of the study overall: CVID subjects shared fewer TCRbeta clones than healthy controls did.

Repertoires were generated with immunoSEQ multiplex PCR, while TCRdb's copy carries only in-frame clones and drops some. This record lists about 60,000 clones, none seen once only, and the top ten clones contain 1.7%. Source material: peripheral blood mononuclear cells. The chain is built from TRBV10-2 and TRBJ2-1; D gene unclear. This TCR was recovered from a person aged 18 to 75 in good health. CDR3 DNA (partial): TGCGCCAGCAGTGAGGTAGCCTACAATGAG. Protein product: CASSEVAYNE. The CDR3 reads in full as CASSEVAYNEQFF.